This T cell receptor (beta chain) is drawn from a study of T cells in Graves' hyperthyroidism and ophthalmopathy. General study results and limits: Most expanded thyroid clonotypes above 0.001 also appeared in blood.

TCR beta CDR3 sequences were amplified from RNA transcripts. RT-PCR in the first round (using the HTBI primer set) targeted the TCR CDR3. MiXCR, applied by TCRdb to the multiplex PCR reads, yields one record per CDR3 protein. The sample has 490,000 or so distinct CDR3 sequences; about 20% are singletons. With duration under 3 months, ophthalmopathy was active: Clinical Activity Score at least 3, NOSPECS at least 4. Lactation, pregnancy, other autoimmune disease or uncontrolled infection led to exclusion of patients. Diagnosis relied on clinical symptoms, serum thyroxine and TRAb, thyroid ultrasound and orbital computed tomography. This clonotype was observed a handful of times. Its matching antigen is unknown. This CDR3 has 15 amino acids. The V end was cut by 7 bases, the J end by 3 bases, with 17 bases between. Germline V gene sequence: CDR1 MNHEY, CDR2 SMNVEV (reference sequence).

This chain uses TRBV27 with TRBJ2-3, with D perhaps given as TRBD1 or TRBD2 (7 bases each). Specimen: blood. This receptor was identified in a woman in her sixties or seventies with Graves' ophthalmopathy. CDR3 bases: TGTGCCAGCATCAAACAGGGGAGGGTTACAGATACGCAGTATTTT. The encoded protein is CASIKQGRVTDTQYF.